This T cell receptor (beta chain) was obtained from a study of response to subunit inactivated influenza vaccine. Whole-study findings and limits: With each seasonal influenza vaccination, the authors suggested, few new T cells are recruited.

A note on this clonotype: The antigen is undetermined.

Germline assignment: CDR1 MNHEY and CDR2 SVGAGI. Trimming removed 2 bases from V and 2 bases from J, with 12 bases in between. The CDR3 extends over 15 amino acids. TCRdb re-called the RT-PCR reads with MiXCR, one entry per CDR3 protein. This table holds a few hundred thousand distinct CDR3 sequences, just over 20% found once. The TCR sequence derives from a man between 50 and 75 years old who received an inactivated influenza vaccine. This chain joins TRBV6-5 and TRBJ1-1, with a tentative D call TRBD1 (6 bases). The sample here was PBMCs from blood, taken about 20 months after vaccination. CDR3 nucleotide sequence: TGTGCCAGCAGTTACAGGGCCAGGGGTAACACTGAAGCTTTCTTT. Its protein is CASSYRARGNTEAFF.